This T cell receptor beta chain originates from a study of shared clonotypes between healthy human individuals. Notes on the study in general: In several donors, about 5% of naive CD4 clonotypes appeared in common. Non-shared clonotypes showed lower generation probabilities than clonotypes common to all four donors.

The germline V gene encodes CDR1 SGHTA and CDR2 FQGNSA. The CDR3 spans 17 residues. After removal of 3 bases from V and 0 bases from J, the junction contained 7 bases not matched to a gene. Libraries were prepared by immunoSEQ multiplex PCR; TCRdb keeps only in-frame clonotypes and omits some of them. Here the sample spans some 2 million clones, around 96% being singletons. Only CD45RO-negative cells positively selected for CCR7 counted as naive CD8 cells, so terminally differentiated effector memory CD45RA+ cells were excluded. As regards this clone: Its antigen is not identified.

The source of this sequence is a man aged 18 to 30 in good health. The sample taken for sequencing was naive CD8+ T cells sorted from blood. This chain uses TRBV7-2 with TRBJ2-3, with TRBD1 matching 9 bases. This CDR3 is CASSLGQGWSSTDTQYF. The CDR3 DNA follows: TGTGCCAGCAGCTTGGGACAGGGCTGGTCCAGCACAGATACGCAGTATTTT.